These 30 T cell receptor beta chains came from one sample sequenced in a study of patients and donors after allogeneic stem cell transplantation. A single record per CDR3 protein comes from TCRdb applying MiXCR to the RT-PCR reads. The repertoire includes some 880,000 distinct CDR3 sequences, under 20% of them detected once, and roughly 6% sits in the top ten. Sequences were obtained from blood, either unsorted or a sorted T cell fraction (not recorded which). These receptors were collected from a human donor who was either an allogeneic HSCT recipient or a stem cell or donor lymphocyte infusion donor (not recorded which). It is not recorded whose cells these are; they may come from a transplant donor.

This clonotype was counted between two and nine times. The chain combines TRBV29-1 with TRBJ2-7; tentative D call: TRBD1 (6 bases). V was shortened by 4 bases and J by 2 bases, with 9 bases between the two germline ends. The germline CDR1 and CDR2 sequences are SQVTM and ANQGSEA. The CDR3 runs 12 residues. CDR3 DNA: TGCAGCGTTGTGGGACAAGCCTACGAGCAGTACTTC. It codes for CSVVGQAYEQYF.

The table lists this clonotype with a few counts. The chain is built from TRBV28 and TRBJ2-7; no reliable D call. The CDR3 loop spans 17 amino acids. V lost 1 base and J lost 6, with 22 bases in between. Germline V gene lookup returns CDR1 MDHEN and CDR2 SYDVKM. CDR3 in DNA: TGTGCCAGCAGTTTATTAAGGCTGGCCCTACGCACGGGCGAGCAGTACTTC. This translates into CASSLLRLALRTGEQYF.

The V gene is TRBV7-9, the J gene TRBJ1-2, with D unresolved. Trimming took off 7 bases at V and 4 bases at J, with 19 bases between the two ends. Germline loops: CDR1 SEHNR, CDR2 FQNEAQ (reference sequence). The CDR3 consists of 15 residues. Here the CDR3 reads CASTTYPPFFYGYTF. CDR3 in DNA: TGTGCCAGCACCACTTATCCCCCGTTCTTCTATGGCTACACCTTC.

This clonotype has only a few counts. This chain links TRBV10-3 with TRBJ2-5, with D possibly being TRBD2 (5 bases). Germline V gene data show CDR1 as ENHRY and CDR2 as SYGVKD. The CDR3 consists of 14 residues. Trimming took 2 bases from V and 4 from J, leaving 11 bases between them. CDR3: CAISEGGLSETQYF. The CDR3 coding sequence is TGTGCCATCAGTGAGGGTGGACTTTCAGAGACCCAGTACTTC.

The chain recombines TRBV27 with TRBJ2-5; 9 nucleotides agree with TRBD2. The CDR3 consists of 14 residues. Germline loops: CDR1 MNHEY, CDR2 SMNVEV (reference sequence). The V segment lost 4 bases and the J segment 5 bases; nucleotides outside the gene matches: 5. CDR3: CASSWTSVGETQYF. The DNA for the CDR3 is TGTGCCAGCAGTTGGACTAGCGTGGGGGAGACCCAGTACTTC.

This clonotype was seen many times. The chain carries TRBV12-3 or TRBV12-4 and TRBJ1-2; weak D call: TRBD1 (6 bases). CDR3 length equals 15 residues. Trimming pared 5 bases from V and 4 bases from J, leaving 17 bases between. CDR3 loop: CASSAGTRASYGYTF. CDR3 in DNA: TGTGCCAGCAGTGCCGGGACACGGGCGTCCTATGGCTACACCTTC.

The genes are TRBV29-1 and TRBJ2-3; D tentatively fits TRBD1 or TRBD2 (5 bases each). The V and J ends lost 5 bases and 4 bases respectively, with 19 bases between them. Per the germline V gene, CDR1 is SQVTM and CDR2 is ANQGSEA. The length of the CDR3 is 15 residues. The CDR3 DNA sequence: TGCAGCGTTTCAACAGGAACCCGAGGGGCAGATACGCAGTATTTT. Translated: CSVSTGTRGADTQYF.

The rearrangement uses TRBV7-9 and TRBJ2-5, with 11 bases lining up with TRBD2. Germline trimming cut 5 bases from V and 5 bases from J; bases unmatched to any gene: 4. The CDR3 is 14 residues long. CDR1 and CDR2 (germline): SEHNR, FQNEAQ (reference sequence). DNA for the CDR3: TGTGCCAGCAGCCGACTAGCGGGATGGGAGACCCAGTACTTC. It translates to CASSRLAGWETQYF. The whole variable domain, remainder taken from reference TRBV7-9 and TRBJ2-5, is DTGVSQNPRHKITKRGQNVTFRCDPISEHNRLYWYRQTLGQGPEFLTYFQNEAQLEKSRLLSDRFSAERPKGSFSTLEIQRTEQGDSAMYLCASSRLAGWETQYFGPGTRLLVL.

This clonotype was detected once. The limits of the CDR3 on the DNA are not certain, so only TCRdb's listed CDR3 is given. J is TRBJ2-3 and V is TRBV6-1; TRBD1, the D gene given by the table, was not confirmed from the DNA. Germline CDR1 reads MNHNS; CDR2 reads SASEGT. From its first to its last residue, the CDR3 has 15 amino acids. The CDR3 spells CASSTSRGGADTQYF.

The chain couples TRBV12-3 or TRBV12-4 to TRBJ1-1, with TRBD1 as a possible D gene (5 bases). This CDR3 is built from 14 residues. V was pared by 5 bases and J by 3 bases, with 13 bases between. The CDR3 spells CASSRGLRYTEAFF. The CDR3 coding sequence is TGTGCCAGCAGTCGGGGACTTAGGTACACTGAAGCTTTCTTT.

This clonotype was seen only a few times. The rearrangement links TRBV12-3 or TRBV12-4 to TRBJ2-1, with 9 nucleotides matching TRBD1. This CDR3 contains 17 residues. The ends lost 6 bases at V and 8 bases at J; junction bases unmatched: 17. CDR3 sequence (DNA): TGTGCCAGCAGGCCTTCTCCGGGACAGGGAAGACTTGATGAGCAGTTCTTC. Its protein is CASRPSPGQGRLDEQFF.

The sample holds a few counts of this clonotype. The gene calls are TRBV6-5 and TRBJ2-1; D is unclear. The germline CDR1 and CDR2 sequences are MNHEY and SVGAGI. The CDR3 runs to 14 residues. The V gene lost 4 bases and the J gene lost 10 bases, with 17 bases spanning the gap. The CDR3 nucleotides are TGTGCCAGCAGTTTTAGTGAAAAAAGGATGGAGCAGTTCTTC. As protein: CASSFSEKRMEQFF.

This clonotype was counted a few times. The V gene is TRBV7-2, the J gene TRBJ1-1; D uncertain. V lost 0 bases to trimming and J lost 1 base, with 6 bases between them. There are 14 residues in the CDR3. Germline V gives CDR1 SGHTA, CDR2 FQGNSA. DNA of the CDR3: TGTGCCAGCAGCTTAGCCCTGAAGAACACTGAAGCTTTCTTT. Translated, it gives CASSLALKNTEAFF.

This clonotype was seen more than once but under ten times. J is TRBJ2-2 and V is TRBV5-6, with 7 bases identical to TRBD2. This CDR3 has 15 residues. With V trimmed by 4 bases and J by 4 bases, 7 bases remained unmatched. Germline V gives CDR1 SGHDT, CDR2 YYEEEE. For the CDR3, the DNA is TGTGCCAGCAGCCCCATGTGGGAGGGCACCGGGGAGCTGTTTTTT. This codes for CASSPMWEGTGELFF.

V usage is TRBV15 and J usage is TRBJ2-1, with 9 bases lining up with TRBD2. The CDR3 is 17 amino acids. Germline assignment: CDR1 LNHNV and CDR2 YYDKDF (reference sequence). After removal of 3 bases from V and 9 bases from J, the junction contained 15 bases not matched to a gene. The CDR3: CATSSVLSGSLMGEQFF. In nucleotides, the CDR3 is TGTGCCACCAGCAGTGTGCTTAGCGGGAGTTTAATGGGTGAGCAGTTCTTC.

About this clonotype: An end of the junction does not agree with germline; a read error may underlie this. V usage is TRBV3-1 and J usage is TRBJ2-1; D gene uncertain. From germline, CDR1 is LGHDT and CDR2 YNNKEL (reference sequence). The CDR3 extends over 16 amino acids. The CDR3 here is CASSRTDGVHVNEQFF. CDR3 DNA sequence: TGCGCCAGCAGCCGGACGGACGGAGTACATGTCAATGAGCAGTTCTTC.

CDR3 in amino acids: CASSYGQGIYGYTF. The CDR3 DNA reads as TGTGCCAGCAGTTACGGCCAGGGGATCTATGGCTACACCTTC. The V and J genes are TRBV6-5 and TRBJ1-2, with D perhaps TRBD1 (6 bases). The CDR3 loop spans 14 amino acids. V was pared by 2 bases and J by 4 bases, with 11 bases between. The V gene's germline CDR1 is MNHEY and CDR2 SVGAGI.

V is TRBV7-2 and J is TRBJ2-3; D is possibly TRBD2 (5 bases). CDR1 is SGHTA, CDR2 FQGNSA, per germline. Between the trimmed V and J ends, which lost 4 bases and 9 bases, there was a span of 20 bases. The CDR3 consists of 15 residues. DNA of the CDR3: TGTGCCAGCAGCTCGAGCAGGACTTACCCCGGGACGCAGTATTTT. This gives the protein CASSSSRTYPGTQYF.

The chain couples TRBV29-1 to TRBJ1-1; TRBD1 is a possible D gene (5 bases). The germline CDR1 and CDR2 sequences are SQVTM and ANQGSEA. The CDR3 spans 15 residues. Trimming took off 1 base at V and 3 bases at J, with 15 bases between the two ends. As DNA, the CDR3 is TGCAGCGTTGAAGTGCGTGGTAGGGGTCACACTGAAGCTTTCTTT. This translates into CSVEVRGRGHTEAFF.

There are a few counts of this clonotype. CDR3: CATSDSGVLNTEAFF. The CDR3 DNA is TGTGCCACCAGTGATTCAGGGGTCCTGAACACTGAAGCTTTCTTT. This chain uses TRBV24-1 with TRBJ1-1, with D perhaps matching TRBD1 (6 bases). The CDR3 contains 15 residues. The V end lost 2 bases, the J end lost 0 bases, and 9 bases lay between the germline ends. CDR1 and CDR2 from the germline V gene are KGHDR and SFDVKD.

This clonotype was found a few times. The chain recombines TRBV5-6 with TRBJ2-2, with 12 bases aligning to TRBD2. V trimming: 5 bases; J trimming: 6 bases; junction bases outside the gene matches: 8. Germline loops: CDR1 SGHDT, CDR2 YYEEEE. This CDR3 region has 16 residues. The CDR3 is CASSPMTSGSAGELFF. CDR3 nucleotide sequence: TGTGCCAGCAGTCCTATGACTAGCGGGAGCGCCGGGGAGCTGTTTTTT.

In its sample, this clonotype was seen a few times. This chain joins TRBV6-5 and TRBJ2-1, with 9 bases identical to TRBD1. This CDR3 is built from 15 residues. Per the germline V gene, CDR1 is MNHEY and CDR2 is SVGAGI. Trimming removed 2 bases from V and 8 bases from J; junction bases left unmatched: 7. CDR3 coding DNA: TGTGCCAGCAGTTACCGGGACAGGGCAGGCGATGAGCAGTTCTTC. Translation gives CASSYRDRAGDEQFF.

This CDR3 reads CSARAGVLQETQYF. CDR3 nucleotides: TGCAGTGCTAGAGCCGGGGTCCTACAAGAGACCCAGTACTTC. The chain recombines TRBV20-1 with TRBJ2-5, with D maybe TRBD2 (5 bases). Trimming pared 1 base from V and 2 bases from J, leaving 11 bases between. Germline V lookup: CDR1 DFQATT, CDR2 SNEGSKA (reference sequence). The CDR3 consists of 14 residues.

This chain uses TRBV15 with TRBJ2-3; TRBD2 might be the D (6 bases). Germline loops: CDR1 LNHNV, CDR2 YYDKDF (reference sequence). With 1 base removed from V and 5 bases from J, the gap between germline ends came to 13 bases. CDR3 length: 15 amino acids. In DNA, the CDR3 is TGTGCCACCAGCAGAGCGGGGGACCTGGAAGATACGCAGTATTTT. This gives the protein CATSRAGDLEDTQYF. Using reference TRBV15 and TRBJ2-3 for the parts outside the CDR3, the full variable domain is DAMVIQNPRYQVTQFGKPVTLSCSQTLNHNVMYWYQQKSSQAPKLLFHYYDKDFNNEADTPDNFQSRRPNTSFCFLDIRSPGLGDTAMYLCATSRAGDLEDTQYFGPGTRLTVL.

The CDR3 sequence is CSARDSRGSETQYF. CDR3 in DNA: TGCAGTGCTAGAGATAGTAGAGGGTCGGAGACCCAGTACTTC. V is TRBV20-1 and J is TRBJ2-5; D might be TRBD2 (5 bases). With 0 bases removed from V and 5 bases from J, the gap between germline ends came to 13 bases. Germline V gene lookup returns CDR1 DFQATT and CDR2 SNEGSKA (reference sequence). The CDR3 is 14 amino acids.

This clonotype was seen only a few times. This chain connects TRBV27 to TRBJ2-2; weak D call: TRBD2 (6 bases). Trimming left V 2 bases short and J 5 bases short, with 15 bases between. The CDR3 spans 16 residues. CDR1 and CDR2 from the germline V gene are MNHEY and SMNVEV (reference sequence). In DNA, the CDR3 is TGTGCCAGCAGTTTAAAGGGAGGTCGGAAGACCGGGGAGCTGTTTTTT. Protein product: CASSLKGGRKTGELFF.

This clonotype was counted only a few times. The rearrangement links TRBV7-6 to TRBJ1-5; TRBD1 matches at 7 bases. The CDR3 consists of 17 residues. V dropped 1 base and J dropped 2; count of bases not matched to a gene: 8. Germline V gives CDR1 SGHVS, CDR2 FNYEAQ. CDR3 in amino acids: CASSLDYRQGGNQPQHF. The CDR3 nucleotides are TGTGCCAGCAGCTTAGATTACCGACAGGGCGGCAATCAGCCCCAGCATTTT.

This clonotype was detected only a few times. The chain is built from TRBV28 and TRBJ1-4, with D possibly being TRBD1 (6 bases). The V and J ends lost 2 bases and 7 bases respectively, with 14 bases between them. The germline CDR1 and CDR2 sequences are MDHEN and SYDVKM. The CDR3 has 15 residues. The CDR3 region has the DNA TGTGCCAGCAGTTTAGTAGGGGGTCCGGGTGAAAAACTGTTTTTT. Translating it yields CASSLVGGPGEKLFF.

The chain has TRBV5-1 and TRBJ1-4; D is ambiguous. The V end was cut by 4 bases, the J end by 3 bases, with 10 bases between. CDR3 length: 14 residues. CDR1 SGHRS and CDR2 YFSETQ come from the germline V gene. The CDR3 here is CASSTSQANEKLFF. CDR3 coding DNA: TGCGCCAGCAGCACTAGTCAGGCTAATGAAAAACTGTTTTTT.

This clonotype was counted between two and nine times. The chain has TRBV27 and TRBJ1-6, with D hard to call. V shed 2 bases and J shed 7 bases, with 3 bases lying between them. Germline V gene sequence: CDR1 MNHEY, CDR2 SMNVEV (reference sequence). There are 12 residues in the CDR3. The CDR3 DNA sequence: TGTGCCAGCAGTTTACAGAATTCACCCCTCCACTTT. Translation gives CASSLQNSPLHF.